This passage covers 24 T cell receptor beta chains from one sample sequenced in a study of T cell responses to AZD1222 COVID-19 vaccine (dated by TCRdb to the early 2020s). What this sample's time point label stands for: about 28 days (+/-7) after the second vaccine dose. Libraries were made using the immunoSEQ multiplex PCR assay. What TCRdb holds here is the immuneACCESS table cut down to in-frame rearrangements. Part of the clones is not present; checked against another copy, under half of the missing clones reflect an unresolved V gene, and the others are unexplained. The sample table contains more than 150,000 clones; only one count was recorded for roughly 91% of them. Roughly 25% of the sample lies in the top ten. Sequences were derived from peripheral blood, sampled 28 days after the second AZD1222 dose. The source of these receptors is an adult who received the AZD1222 COVID-19 vaccine.

A few counts support this clone. CDR3 DNA: TGTGCCAGTAGTATACCACCCCACGAGCAGTACTTC. This translates into CASSIPPHEQYF. The rearrangement links TRBV19 to TRBJ2-7; no definite D call. The germline V and J ends were trimmed by 2 bases and 5 bases, with 7 bases remaining between them. CDR1 is LNHDA and CDR2 is SQIVND in the germline V gene (reference sequence). The CDR3 consists of 12 residues.

This chain connects TRBV5-4 to TRBJ2-3, with D possibly TRBD2 on 6 matching bases. CDR1 is SGHNT, CDR2 YYREEE, per germline (reference sequence). CDR3 length: 15 amino acids. Trimming took off 4 bases at V and 0 bases at J, with 12 bases between the two ends. The CDR3 sequence is CASSTGTFSTDTQYF. As DNA, the CDR3 is TGTGCCAGCAGCACCGGGACTTTTAGCACAGATACGCAGTATTTT.

The J gene is TRBJ2-7, the V gene TRBV28; no firm D call. The germline CDR1 and CDR2 sequences are MDHEN and SYDVKM. Trimming left V 4 bases short and J 4 bases short, with 17 bases between. This CDR3 comprises 15 residues. The CDR3, as DNA: TGTGCCAGCAGTTCGCGACCGAGATTCCGGTACGAGCAGTACTTC. Its protein is CASSSRPRFRYEQYF.

The table lists this clone with a few counts. The chain has TRBV3-1 (or the pseudogene TRBV3-2) and TRBJ1-3; D uncertain. V was trimmed by 0 bases and J by 7 bases, leaving 13 bases between them. Germline V lookup: CDR1 LGHDT, CDR2 YNNKEL (reference sequence). The CDR3 spans 15 residues. The DNA of the CDR3 is TGTGCCAGCAGCCAAGATCTACAGCCGTTTAACACCATATATTTT. It translates to CASSQDLQPFNTIYF.

The CDR3 region is CASRGYGYTF. The CDR3 DNA follows: TGTGCCAGCAGGGGCTATGGCTACACCTTC. The chain links TRBV28 to TRBJ1-2; D unclear. The germline CDR1 and CDR2 sequences are MDHEN and SYDVKM. The CDR3 covers 10 residues. The germline V and J ends were trimmed by 6 bases and 4 bases, with 3 bases remaining between them.

This sequence joins TRBV5-1 and TRBJ2-1; 10 bases are shared with TRBD1. The length of the CDR3 is 15 residues. The ends lost 2 bases at V and 7 bases at J; junction bases unmatched: 6. CDR1 and CDR2 (germline): SGHRS, YFSETQ. The CDR3 sequence: CASSLGQGVGNEQFF. The CDR3 DNA is TGCGCCAGCAGCTTAGGACAGGGGGTAGGTAATGAGCAGTTCTTC.

This sequence joins TRBV2 and TRBJ2-2; TRBD1 matches at 7 bases. Trimming removed 6 bases from V and 1 base from J; junction bases left unmatched: 8. The CDR3 sequence is 16 residues long. Per the germline V gene, CDR1 is SNHLY and CDR2 is FYNNEI. This CDR3 is CASRRDRAKNTGELFF. The CDR3 coding sequence is TGTGCCAGCAGACGCGACAGGGCGAAGAACACCGGGGAGCTGTTTTTT.

The V call is TRBV12-3 or TRBV12-4, the J call TRBJ1-5; possibly TRBD1 for D (6 bases). The CDR3 has 13 residues. V lost 8 bases to trimming and J lost 3 bases, with 11 bases between them. As DNA, the CDR3 is TGTGCCAGCCAACAGGGTCACAATCAGCCCCAGCATTTT. Amino acid sequence: CASQQGHNQPQHF.

This chain connects TRBV11-2 to TRBJ2-7; D is perhaps TRBD2 (6 bases). Germline assignment: CDR1 SGHAT and CDR2 FQNNGV. The V and J ends lost 1 base and 0 bases respectively, with 13 bases between them. The CDR3 has 16 residues. The CDR3 protein is CASSLVPSATSYEQYF. In DNA, the CDR3 is TGTGCCAGCAGCTTAGTGCCTAGCGCAACCTCCTACGAGCAGTACTTC.

The chain uses TRBV28 and TRBJ2-7; 8 bases are shared with TRBD1. The V segment lost 5 bases and the J segment 5 bases; nucleotides outside the gene matches: 11. Germline V gene lookup returns CDR1 MDHEN and CDR2 SYDVKM. The CDR3 runs 15 residues. The CDR3 coding sequence is TGTGCCAGCAGTACCCCCAGGGACAGGTTGGACGAGCAGTACTTC. Translated: CASSTPRDRLDEQYF.

A few counts support this clone. This rearrangement joins TRBV7-2 to TRBJ2-2, with 9 nucleotides matching TRBD2. V shed 5 bases, J shed 5 bases, and the junction held 6 bases outside the gene matches. The germline gives CDR1 SGHTA, CDR2 FQGNSA. The CDR3 is made up of 15 amino acids. The CDR3 spells CASSTRLAGTGELFF. The DNA for the CDR3 is TGTGCCAGCAGCACCCGGCTAGCGGGAACCGGGGAGCTGTTTTTT.

The chain uses TRBV19 and TRBJ1-1, with TRBD1 as a possible D gene (6 bases). Trimming shortened V by 5 bases and J by 2 bases, and 12 bases separated the two germline ends. The germline CDR1 and CDR2 sequences are LNHDA and SQIVND (reference sequence). The CDR3 is made up of 14 amino acids. The CDR3 region has the DNA TGTGCCAGTAGTCCGACAGGACTCAACACTGAAGCTTTCTTT. It translates to CASSPTGLNTEAFF.

The rearrangement uses TRBV5-1 and TRBJ2-1, with TRBD1 identical over 10 bases. From germline, CDR1 is SGHRS and CDR2 YFSETQ. The CDR3 length is 15 residues. V was pared by 0 bases and J by 3 bases, with 0 bases of the junction left unmatched. The CDR3 is CASSLGDRGYNEQFF. The CDR3 DNA sequence: TGCGCCAGCAGCTTGGGGGACAGGGGCTACAATGAGCAGTTCTTC.

J is TRBJ1-3 and V is TRBV6-5; possibly TRBD1 for D (5 bases). The V gene lost 10 bases and the J gene lost 4 bases, with 11 bases spanning the gap. The CDR3 is 12 residues long. CDR1 and CDR2 (germline): MNHEY, SVGAGI. The DNA of the CDR3 is TGTGCCACGGGGACCGACGGAAACACCATATATTTT. Translation gives CATGTDGNTIYF.

The chain links TRBV7-2 to TRBJ2-2, with D perhaps TRBD2 (6 bases). The length of the CDR3 is 16 residues. Germline loops: CDR1 SGHTA, CDR2 FQGNSA. V dropped 7 bases and J dropped 0 bases, with 15 bases sitting between them. The CDR3 here is CASNGGGIPNTGELFF. The CDR3, as DNA: TGTGCCAGCAACGGTGGAGGGATCCCGAACACCGGGGAGCTGTTTTTT.

The chain has TRBV6-2 or TRBV6-3 and TRBJ2-7, with 11 bases aligning to TRBD1. Looked up from germline, CDR1 is MNHEY and CDR2 is SVGEGT. J was trimmed by 2 bases and V by 6 bases; bases with no gene match: 6. The CDR3 is 15 amino acids. For the CDR3, the DNA is TGTGCCAGCAGCCCCCGGGGACAGGGGGCCTACGAGCAGTACTTC. This codes for CASSPRGQGAYEQYF.

The chain has TRBV18 and TRBJ2-1, with 10 bases that match TRBD2. Germline CDR1 KGHSH, CDR2 LQKENI. V dropped 1 base and J dropped 7; count of bases not matched to a gene: 7. This CDR3 spans 16 amino acids. The CDR3 reads CASSPQSSGRGNEQFF. The CDR3 DNA sequence: TGTGCCAGCTCACCACAGTCTAGCGGGAGAGGTAATGAGCAGTTCTTC.

The chain has TRBV18 and TRBJ1-2; the match to TRBD1 covers 8 bases. Germline V lookup: CDR1 KGHSH, CDR2 LQKENI. This CDR3 spans 16 amino acids. The V segment lost 4 bases and the J segment 4 bases; nucleotides outside the gene matches: 11. The CDR3 region is CASSRLSDRGRYGYTF. The CDR3 nucleotides are TGTGCCAGCTCACGGCTAAGTGACAGGGGTCGCTATGGCTACACCTTC.

This sequence joins TRBV9 and TRBJ2-3; a weak D match, TRBD2 (5 bases). V gave up 2 bases and J gave up 2 bases, with 12 bases separating them. CDR1 is SGDLS, CDR2 YYNGEE, per germline. The length of the CDR3 is 15 residues. Here the CDR3 reads CASSVSGDNTDTQYF. CDR3 bases: TGTGCCAGCAGCGTCAGCGGCGACAACACAGATACGCAGTATTTT.

This chain connects TRBV30 to TRBJ2-1, with D maybe TRBD1 (6 bases). Germline V CDR1 and CDR2: GTSNPN, SVGIG (reference sequence). The V end lost 7 bases, the J end lost 7 bases, and 20 bases lay between the germline ends. This CDR3 has 14 residues. The CDR3 DNA sequence: TGTGCCTCCAACGGAGGCCAAGGGGGTAATGAGCAGTTCTTC. As protein: CASNGGQGGNEQFF.

The J gene is TRBJ1-4, the V gene TRBV5-8, with a weak D call TRBD1 (5 bases). V was shortened by 5 bases and J by 8 bases, with 19 bases between the two germline ends. This CDR3 contains 15 residues. Germline CDR1 reads SGHTS; CDR2 reads YDEGEE. The CDR3 protein is CASSSGRGSREKLFF. The CDR3 DNA is TGTGCCAGCAGTTCGGGTAGGGGTTCTCGGGAAAAACTGTTTTTT.

V is TRBV19 and J is TRBJ1-5; D is unclear. The CDR3 loop spans 15 amino acids. Germline V lookup: CDR1 LNHDA, CDR2 SQIVND (reference sequence). V lost 5 bases and J 0 bases, leaving 11 bases between the germline ends. CDR3 DNA: TGTGCCAGTAGTCCAGCCGGGATTAGCAATCAGCCCCAGCATTTT. It is translated as CASSPAGISNQPQHF. The whole variable domain, remainder taken from reference TRBV19 and TRBJ1-5, is DGGITQSPKYLFRKEGQNVTLSCEQNLNHDAMYWYRQDPGQGLRLIYYSQIVNDFQKGDIAEGYSVSREKKESFPLTVTSAQKNPTAFYLCASSPAGISNQPQHFGDGTRLSIL.

The V and J genes are TRBV28 and TRBJ2-5; D not certain. CDR1 is MDHEN, CDR2 SYDVKM, per germline. CDR3 length: 13 amino acids. The V gene lost 5 bases and the J gene lost 5 bases, with 12 bases spanning the gap. The CDR3 DNA is TGTGCCAGCAGTGCCCCGGCTTCGGAGACCCAGTACTTC. This gives the protein CASSAPASETQYF.

The genes are TRBV6-6 and TRBJ1-1; perhaps TRBD1 as D (6 bases). Germline V lookup: CDR1 MNHNY, CDR2 SVGAGI (reference sequence). Deletions cut 3 bases from V and 5 bases from J, with 13 bases between. The CDR3 is made up of 14 amino acids. CDR3 sequence: CASSYDRPGTEAFF. The CDR3 region has the DNA TGTGCCAGCAGTTATGACAGGCCGGGAACTGAAGCTTTCTTT.